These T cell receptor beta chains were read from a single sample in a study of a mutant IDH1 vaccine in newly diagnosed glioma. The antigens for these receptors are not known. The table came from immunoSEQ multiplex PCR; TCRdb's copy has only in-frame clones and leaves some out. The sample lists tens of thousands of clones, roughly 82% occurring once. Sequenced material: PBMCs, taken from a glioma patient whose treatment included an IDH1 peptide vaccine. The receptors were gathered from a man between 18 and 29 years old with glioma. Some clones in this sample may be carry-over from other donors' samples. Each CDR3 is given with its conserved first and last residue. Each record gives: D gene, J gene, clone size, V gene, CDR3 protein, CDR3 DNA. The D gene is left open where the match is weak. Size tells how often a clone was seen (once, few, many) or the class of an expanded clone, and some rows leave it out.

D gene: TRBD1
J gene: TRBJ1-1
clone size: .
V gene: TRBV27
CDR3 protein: CASRGEPDTEAFF
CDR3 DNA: TGTGCCTCCAGGGGGGAGCCGGACACTGAAGCTTTCTTT

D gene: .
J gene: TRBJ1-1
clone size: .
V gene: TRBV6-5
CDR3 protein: CASSYSNPLKGEAFF
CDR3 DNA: TGTGCCAGCAGTTACTCGAACCCCCTGAAAGGTGAAGCTTTCTTT

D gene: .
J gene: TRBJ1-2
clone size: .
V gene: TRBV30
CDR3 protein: CASPQNYGYTF
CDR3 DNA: TGTGCCTCCCCCCAGAACTATGGCTACACCTTC

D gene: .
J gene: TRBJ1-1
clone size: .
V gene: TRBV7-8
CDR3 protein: CASSFGFTGNTEAFF
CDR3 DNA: TGTGCCAGCAGCTTTGGTTTTACAGGGAACACTGAAGCTTTCTTT

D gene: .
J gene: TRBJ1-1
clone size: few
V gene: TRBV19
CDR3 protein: CASSILRVTGEAFF
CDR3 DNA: TGTGCCAGTAGTATTCTTAGGGTAACGGGTGAAGCTTTCTTT

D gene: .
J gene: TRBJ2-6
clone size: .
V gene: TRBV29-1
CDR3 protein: CSVEGAGDSGANVLTF
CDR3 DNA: TGCAGCGTTGAGGGCGCAGGGGACTCTGGGGCCAACGTCCTGACTTTC

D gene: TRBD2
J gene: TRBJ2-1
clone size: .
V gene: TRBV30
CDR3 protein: CAYSRGLVTNEQFF
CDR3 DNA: TGTGCCTATTCACGGGGACTAGTAACCAATGAGCAGTTCTTC

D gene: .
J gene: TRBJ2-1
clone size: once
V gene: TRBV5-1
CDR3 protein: CASSLGGSSNEQFF
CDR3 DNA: TGCGCCAGCAGCTTGGGGGGGTCTAGCAATGAGCAGTTCTTC

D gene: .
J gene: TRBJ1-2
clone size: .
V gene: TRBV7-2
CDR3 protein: CASSSGIGIRGYTF
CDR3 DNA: TGTGCCAGCAGCTCAGGGATCGGTATTAGGGGCTACACCTTC

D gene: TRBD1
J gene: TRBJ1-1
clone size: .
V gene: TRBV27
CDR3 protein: CASQKGQLNTEAFF
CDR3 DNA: TGTGCCAGCCAGAAGGGACAGCTGAACACTGAAGCTTTCTTT

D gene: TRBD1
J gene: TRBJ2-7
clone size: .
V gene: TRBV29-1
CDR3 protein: CSATGQGKDEQYF
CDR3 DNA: TGCAGCGCCACGGGACAGGGGAAAGACGAGCAGTACTTC

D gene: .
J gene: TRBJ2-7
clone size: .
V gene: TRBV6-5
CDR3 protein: CASSYVDAGAYEQYF
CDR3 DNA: TGTGCCAGCAGTTACGTGGATGCAGGAGCCTACGAGCAGTACTTC

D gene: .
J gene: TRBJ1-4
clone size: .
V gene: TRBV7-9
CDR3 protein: CASSLGGGGTYEKLFF
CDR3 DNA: TGTGCCAGCAGCTTGGGCGGTGGGGGGACGTATGAAAAACTGTTTTTT

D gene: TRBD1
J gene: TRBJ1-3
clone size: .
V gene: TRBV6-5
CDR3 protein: CASSQDRGRRNTIYF
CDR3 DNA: TGTGCCAGCAGTCAGGACAGGGGACGAAGAAACACCATATATTTT

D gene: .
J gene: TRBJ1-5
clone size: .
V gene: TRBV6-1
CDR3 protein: CASRSWGNQPQHF
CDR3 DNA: TGTGCCAGCAGGTCATGGGGCAATCAGCCCCAGCATTTT

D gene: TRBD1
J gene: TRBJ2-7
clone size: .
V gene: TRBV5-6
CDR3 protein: CASSLRWTGTGTYEQYF
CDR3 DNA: TGTGCCAGCAGCCTCCGGTGGACCGGGACAGGGACCTACGAGCAGTACTTC

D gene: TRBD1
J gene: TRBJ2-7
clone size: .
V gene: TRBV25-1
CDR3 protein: CASSRDSPPYEQYF
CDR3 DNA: TGTGCCAGCAGCCGGGACAGCCCACCCTACGAGCAGTACTTC

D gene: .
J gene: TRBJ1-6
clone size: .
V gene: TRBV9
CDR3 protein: CASSPASTYNSPLHF
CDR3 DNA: TGTGCCAGCAGCCCTGCGAGTACCTATAATTCACCCCTCCACTTT

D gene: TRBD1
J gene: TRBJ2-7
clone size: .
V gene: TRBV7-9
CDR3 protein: CASSIGTGEYF
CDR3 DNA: TGTGCCAGCAGCATCGGGACAGGGGAGTACTTC

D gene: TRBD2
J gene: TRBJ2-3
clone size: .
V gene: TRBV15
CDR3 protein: CATRRRLAGTDTQYF
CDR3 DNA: TGTGCCACCAGAAGGAGACTAGCGGGAACAGATACGCAGTATTTT

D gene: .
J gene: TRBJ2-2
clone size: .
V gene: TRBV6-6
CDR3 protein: CASSYAGLGYTGELFF
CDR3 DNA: TGTGCCAGCAGTTACGCGGGACTGGGGTACACCGGGGAGCTGTTTTTT

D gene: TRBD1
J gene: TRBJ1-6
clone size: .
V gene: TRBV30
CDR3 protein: CAFAVGDRGSGSPLHF
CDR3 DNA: TGTGCCTTTGCCGTTGGGGACAGGGGGTCTGGATCACCCCTCCACTTT

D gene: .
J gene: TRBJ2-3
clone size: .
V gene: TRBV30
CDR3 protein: CAWSDGGPTDTQYF
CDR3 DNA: TGTGCCTGGAGTGACGGGGGCCCCACAGATACGCAGTATTTT

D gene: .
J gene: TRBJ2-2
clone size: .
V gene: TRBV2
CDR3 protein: CASSAINTGELFF
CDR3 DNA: TGTGCCAGCAGTGCGATTAACACCGGGGAGCTGTTTTTT